The present TCR beta chain was sequenced within a study of OX40 agonist ivuxolimab in advanced cancers. Study summary: The patients got ivuxolimab, which is an agonistic anti-OX40 (CD134) antibody. Those enrolled were approximately 83% male, with a mean age of approximately 60 years and ages from roughly 20 to 85.

The CDR3 contains 18 residues. Trimming at V came to 2 bases and at J to 1 base, leaving 13 bases not matched to a gene. CDR1 and CDR2 from the germline V gene are LNHDA and SQIVND (reference sequence). Peripheral blood came from all dose cohorts at three timepoints. The assay was immunoSEQ multiplex PCR, and TCRdb's table has in-frame clones only and misses some. The sample has 80,000 or so clones, approximately 89% seen once; the top ten hold around 0.19%. To note about this clone: Its specificity is not known.

Study conclusions and caveats: The 0.1-3.0 mg/kg partial responders had among the lowest clonal expansion.

The material sequenced was CD4+ or CD8+ T cells sorted from blood, taken in a trial of the OX40 agonist ivuxolimab. This rearrangement joins TRBV19 to TRBJ1-1, with 7 positions matching TRBD1. The sequence derives from an adult with an advanced solid tumor such as melanoma, head and neck, liver or kidney cancer. The CDR3: CASSITGPGGVRNTEAFF. The CDR3 nucleotides read TGTGCCAGTAGTATAACGGGGCCAGGGGGTGTTCGGAACACTGAAGCTTTCTTT.